This record covers a single TCR beta chain. Its antigen is unidentified. Naive CD8 populations comprised CD45RO-negative cells positively selected for CCR7, excluding terminally differentiated effector memory CD45RA+ cells. This entry comes from a study of shared clonotypes between healthy human individuals. Study-wide context: Three plates each covered CD4 naive and memory; CD8 naive two, CD8 memory one. Findings and limits, study-wide: Clonotypes not shared had lower generation probabilities than those common to all four donors.

The germline V gene has CDR1 LNHDA and CDR2 SQIVND (reference sequence). The CDR3 has 15 residues. TCRdb's table, derived via immunoSEQ multiplex PCR, lists solely in-frame clones and lacks some. The table has about 800,000 clones, about 96% seen once. The clonotype originates from a man aged 30 to 39 in good health. The chain links TRBV19 to TRBJ1-3, with D hard to call. Material: naive CD8+ T cells sorted from blood. The CDR3, as DNA: TGTGTCACGACCGCATACCGGGGATCTGGAAACACCATATATTTT. It yields the protein CVTTAYRGSGNTIYF.